These 25 T cell receptor beta chains share one sample of origin, sequenced in a study of shared T cell receptors in the human thymus. Here immunoSEQ multiplex PCR was the method, and the copy in TCRdb shows in-frame clones only, minus some. Found here are 600,000 to 900,000 clones, 75% to 90% of them singletons; the top ten hold around 0.01%. These data also formed part of another study, on human thymus T cells.

Sequencing used thymocytes. All receptors derive from a girl under two years old with a congenital heart defect.

The chain joins TRBV28 to TRBJ1-5; 7 positions agree with TRBD1. This CDR3 is built from 18 residues. Looked up from germline, CDR1 is MDHEN and CDR2 is SYDVKM. V lost 3 bases, J lost 0 bases, and 11 bases stayed unmatched. CDR3 nucleotides: TGTGCCAGCAGTTTTCCTGGGACAGTTCGATATAGCAATCAGCCCCAGCATTTT. Translation gives CASSFPGTVRYSNQPQHF.

Only one count was recorded for this clone. The J gene is TRBJ1-4, the V gene TRBV27; TRBD1 might be the D (6 bases). Germline CDR1 MNHEY, CDR2 SMNVEV (reference sequence). The CDR3 is made up of 14 amino acids. Trimming left V 4 bases short and J 8 bases short, with 14 bases between. The CDR3 nucleotides are TGTGCCAGCAGTTCCCGCCAGGGGCGCGAAAAACTGTTTTTT. As protein: CASSSRQGREKLFF.

This clone was picked up a small number of times. The chain carries TRBV6-1 and TRBJ2-7, with a possible D match to TRBD2 (6 bases). The CDR3 is 16 amino acids. The V end was cut by 2 bases, the J end by 7 bases, with 21 bases between. CDR1 MNHNS and CDR2 SASEGT come from the germline V gene. The CDR3, as DNA: TGTGCCAGCAGTGAAATCCCGGCGGGGCCGGCGGTGGAGCAGTACTTC. Translation gives CASSEIPAGPAVEQYF.

The count of this clone is one. The gene calls are TRBV10-2 and TRBJ2-7; 7 positions match TRBD1. The CDR3 has 15 residues. Germline V gives CDR1 WSHSY, CDR2 SAAADI. J was trimmed by 0 bases and V by 6 bases; bases with no gene match: 8. The CDR3 DNA reads TGCGCCAGCAGGCCGGGACAGATAACCTCCTACGAGCAGTACTTC. Amino acids: CASRPGQITSYEQYF.

The gene calls are TRBV5-6 and TRBJ2-5, with 12 bases lining up with TRBD1. V trimming: 3 bases; J trimming: 5 bases; junction bases outside the gene matches: 8. This CDR3 has 16 residues. Germline-derived CDR1 and CDR2 are SGHDT and YYEEEE. The CDR3 bases are TGTGCCAGCAGCTGTGGGGACAGGGGGCGGTGGGAGACCCAGTACTTC. This codes for CASSCGDRGRWETQYF.

The V gene is TRBV28, the J gene TRBJ2-4, with 8 bases fitting TRBD1. CDR1 and CDR2 (germline): MDHEN, SYDVKM. The CDR3 contains 15 residues. V dropped 7 bases and J dropped 7; count of bases not matched to a gene: 12. The CDR3 reads CASKPTFRQGNIQYF. The CDR3 region has the DNA TGTGCCAGCAAGCCCACTTTTAGACAGGGGAACATTCAGTACTTC.

DNA for the CDR3: TGTGCCAGCAGTTTATATTGGGAGCGACAGGGGGCGGAAAATGGCTACACCTTC. It codes for CASSLYWERQGAENGYTF. The chain is built from TRBV28 and TRBJ1-2; 10 bases line up with TRBD1. V lost 1 base and J lost 6; bases outside the gene matches: 14. This CDR3 contains 18 residues. Germline values: CDR1 MDHEN, CDR2 SYDVKM.

The genes are TRBV5-6 and TRBJ1-1, with D uncertain. This CDR3 spans 13 amino acids. Trimming removed 6 bases at V and 0 bases at J, with 9 bases between. Germline V lookup: CDR1 SGHDT, CDR2 YYEEEE. The CDR3 here is CASKEGVNTEAFF. The CDR3 DNA reads TGTGCCAGCAAGGAGGGCGTGAACACTGAAGCTTTCTTT.

V gene TRBV18 combines with J gene TRBJ1-1, with D unclear. Germline assignment: CDR1 KGHSH and CDR2 LQKENI. V shed 4 bases and J shed 0 bases, with 12 bases lying between them. This CDR3 is 15 amino acids long. As DNA, the CDR3 is TGTGCCAGCTCACACTCGGCCGGGTTGAACACTGAAGCTTTCTTT. It is translated as CASSHSAGLNTEAFF.

The V gene is TRBV28, the J gene TRBJ1-2; possible D gene TRBD1, 5 bases. The CDR3 length is 13 residues. Germline CDR1 reads MDHEN; CDR2 reads SYDVKM. Trimming pared 5 bases from V and 7 bases from J, leaving 14 bases between. The CDR3 reads CASSVGVFRGYTF. The CDR3 DNA follows: TGTGCCAGCAGTGTAGGGGTATTCCGTGGCTACACCTTC.

This chain links TRBV14 with TRBJ1-6; 8 bases fit TRBD1. Losses at the gene ends were 0 bases for V and 9 bases for J; bases not matched to a gene: 13. Germline assignment: CDR1 SGHDN and CDR2 FVKESK. The CDR3 length is 18 residues. The CDR3 reads CASSQDGGSETGVSPLHF. The DNA of the CDR3 is TGTGCCAGCAGCCAAGATGGGGGCTCGGAGACAGGGGTTTCACCCCTCCACTTT.

The chain is built from TRBV4-3 and TRBJ1-2, with TRBD1 matching over 10 bases. V shed 0 bases and J 8 bases; nucleotides not matched to a gene: 9. The CDR3 is 16 residues long. In germline, CDR1 is LGHNA, CDR2 YSLEER. The CDR3 protein is CASSQESGGQGSGYTF. CDR3 in DNA: TGCGCCAGCAGCCAAGAGAGCGGGGGACAGGGGTCCGGCTACACCTTC.

This clone showed up just a few times. The chain carries TRBV4-1 and TRBJ1-1, with 10 bases aligning to TRBD1. V lost 0 bases, J lost 6 bases, and 10 bases stayed unmatched. The CDR3 loop spans 17 amino acids. CDR1 MGHRA and CDR2 YSYEKL come from the germline V gene. This CDR3 is CASSQERPGQGFAEAFF. CDR3 DNA sequence: TGCGCCAGCAGCCAAGAGCGCCCGGGACAGGGGTTTGCTGAAGCTTTCTTT.

The gene calls are TRBV14 and TRBJ1-2; no clear D gene. The germline CDR1 and CDR2 sequences are SGHDN and FVKESK. CDR3 length equals 16 residues. Trimming shortened V by 4 bases and J by 0 bases, and 15 bases separated the two germline ends. CDR3 bases: TGTGCCAGCAGCCCTTCTGACAAACCCTCTAACTATGGCTACACCTTC. Protein sequence: CASSPSDKPSNYGYTF.

J is TRBJ1-6 and V is TRBV6-1; D possibly corresponds to TRBD1 (6 bases). The V end lost 5 bases, the J end lost 9 bases, and 14 bases lay between the germline ends. The CDR3 has 14 amino acids. CDR1 and CDR2 (germline): MNHNS, SASEGT. CDR3 in DNA: TGTGCCAGCAGTTCGGCAGGGGCTGGTTCACCCCTCCACTTT. It translates to CASSSAGAGSPLHF.

V usage is TRBV6-1 and J usage is TRBJ2-7; D is unclear. CDR1 and CDR2 from the germline V gene are MNHNS and SASEGT. The ends were cut back, 3 bases at V and 2 bases at J, with 23 bases in the middle. CDR3 length: 18 residues. The CDR3 coding sequence is TGTGCCAGCAGTGATCAGTTCTCAGTATTCCTTTTCCCCTACGAGCAGTACTTC. It codes for CASSDQFSVFLFPYEQYF.

This clone turned up a few times. At the DNA level, this CDR3 is encoded by other sequences in the same sample as well. The chain couples TRBV4-1 to TRBJ2-1; 13 bases line up with TRBD2. Trimming removed 4 bases from V and 4 bases from J; junction bases left unmatched: 4. Germline V gene data show CDR1 as MGHRA and CDR2 as YSYEKL. The CDR3 consists of 16 residues. The CDR3 region is CASSPGLAGAYNEQFF. In DNA, the CDR3 is TGCGCCAGCAGCCCCGGACTAGCGGGGGCTTACAATGAGCAGTTCTTC.

This clone has just one count. The chain carries TRBV14 and TRBJ1-4, with 10 positions matching TRBD1. The germline gives CDR1 SGHDN, CDR2 FVKESK. J lost 0 bases, V lost 2 bases, and 12 bases had no gene match. The CDR3 sequence is 20 residues long. The CDR3 region has the DNA TGTGCCAGCAGCCAACAATGGGGGGACAGGGGCACCCCAACTAATGAAAAACTGTTTTTT. This gives the protein CASSQQWGDRGTPTNEKLFF.

The CDR3 protein is CASSRETLTGVGRNYGYTF. CDR3 in DNA: TGTGCCAGCAGCCGAGAAACACTTACAGGGGTCGGTCGGAACTATGGCTACACCTTC. The chain has TRBV7-2 and TRBJ1-2; TRBD1 aligns across 7 bases. The CDR3 covers 19 residues. Trimming at V came to 5 bases and at J to 2 bases, leaving 20 bases not matched to a gene. Germline V gives CDR1 SGHTA, CDR2 FQGNSA.

The gene calls are TRBV25-1 and TRBJ1-1; the D gene is possibly TRBD1 (6 bases). CDR3 length equals 16 residues. V was pared by 4 bases and J by 2 bases, with 17 bases between. The V gene's germline CDR1 is MGHDK and CDR2 SYGVNS. CDR3 DNA sequence: TGTGCCAGCAGTGGGGACACCCGAATGAAAAACACTGAAGCTTTCTTT. Its translation: CASSGDTRMKNTEAFF.

The CDR3 coding sequence is TGTGCCAGCAGTTTAAAGGGACAGCATTTCACTGAAGCTTTCTTT. As protein: CASSLKGQHFTEAFF. This chain uses TRBV27 with TRBJ1-1, with TRBD1 matching over 7 bases. The CDR3 covers 15 residues. Germline V gene sequence: CDR1 MNHEY, CDR2 SMNVEV (reference sequence). V trimming: 2 bases; J trimming: 4 bases; junction bases outside the gene matches: 7.

The V and J genes are TRBV27 and TRBJ2-1; 8 bases map to TRBD2. The CDR3 runs 17 residues. Per germline, CDR1 MNHEY and CDR2 SMNVEV (reference sequence). With 2 bases clipped from V and 1 base from J, the junction kept 7 bases outside the gene matches. The CDR3 region is CASSLHGGGPSYNEQFF. CDR3 coding DNA: TGTGCCAGCAGTTTACATGGCGGGGGGCCGTCCTACAATGAGCAGTTCTTC.

CDR3: CASSLPPRGGGYEQYF. CDR3 coding DNA: TGCGCCAGCAGCTTACCTCCCCGGGGAGGTGGCTACGAGCAGTACTTC. This chain uses TRBV5-1 with TRBJ2-7, with D perhaps matching TRBD2 (6 bases). Trimming cost V 2 bases and J 3 bases, with 18 bases left between them. The germline gives CDR1 SGHRS, CDR2 YFSETQ. This CDR3 spans 16 amino acids.

The chain is built from TRBV6-4 and TRBJ2-7; 9 bases map to TRBD1. This CDR3 region has 18 residues. In germline, CDR1 is MRHNA, CDR2 SNTAGT. Trimming at V came to 5 bases and at J to 5 bases, leaving 19 bases not matched to a gene. In DNA form, the CDR3 reads TGTGCCAGCAGTACGTGCTCCCCTAAAGGACAGGGGTTTCACGAGCAGTACTTC. This gives the protein CASSTCSPKGQGFHEQYF.

J is TRBJ1-2 and V is TRBV6-5; a possible D gene is TRBD1 (6 bases). V gave up 10 bases and J gave up 6 bases, with 12 bases separating them. CDR1 and CDR2 (germline): MNHEY, SVGAGI. CDR3 length: 11 residues. CDR3 nucleotides: TGTGCCACTAAGGGGGGGAATGGCTACACCTTC. It codes for CATKGGNGYTF.